This T cell receptor beta chain is from a study of shared clonotypes between healthy human individuals. Study-level information: Ranging from 18 to 49 in age, donors were a couple of women and three men. Study outcomes and limitations: Only a few donors were included, so the genetic and exposure-history diversity represented was limited.

An even split of each subset's genomic DNA across several immunoSEQ plates was performed. When replicate PCRs were run on sorted subsets, they used 200 ng DNA, approximately 27,000 T cell genomes. TCRdb's copy holds only in-frame clones and misses some; the assay was immunoSEQ multiplex PCR. The repertoire holds 600,000 to 750,000 clones, around 90% seen once, with 34% in the top ten. About this clone: Its antigen is as yet unknown.

The sequenced sample was memory CD8+ T cells from PBMCs. Specified subset: CD45RO+ cells pooled with CCR7-negative TemRA cells. This receptor was identified in a man aged 18-30 years in good health. Some clones in this sample may be carry-over from other donors' samples.

This CDR3 reads CASSQVGTAGNTIYF. Written as DNA, the CDR3 is TGCGCCAGCAGCCAGGTGGGGACTGCCGGAAACACCATATATTTT. The rearrangement uses TRBV4-1 and TRBJ1-3; D is perhaps TRBD1 (5 bases). The CDR3 sequence is 15 residues long. The germline CDR1 and CDR2 sequences are MGHRA and YSYEKL. With 3 bases removed from V and 4 bases from J, the gap between germline ends came to 13 bases.